Given below is one TCR beta chain in context. This clonotype appeared a few times. Which antigen it targets is not known. No base-level quality is on record; no much larger clone is a single base apart. The data stem from a study of response to subunit inactivated influenza vaccine (dated by TCRdb to 2017 to 2018). In terms of the full investigation: The study used deep quantitative T cell receptor repertoire profiling to track responses to a trivalent subunit inactivated influenza vaccine. Study-wide findings and limitations: According to the authors, only a limited number of new T cells may be recruited by each seasonal influenza vaccination.

Libraries were prepared through RT-PCR. Sequencing took place on an Illumina HiSeq 2500. TCRdb took the public reads, trimmed them with fastp at Q25, ran MiXCR for clone calling and kept in-frame beta chains. One record per CDR3 amino acid sequence lists the most common genes and DNA. The sample data list 550,000 to 800,000 distinct CDR3 sequences, and 15% to 17% of these were observed just once. Under 14% of the sample rests with the top ten. The CDR3 goes from the cysteine to the phenylalanine over 13 residues. The sequence is cut down to CDR3 DNA, 39 bases in frame from base 1. Sequences MNHNS (CDR1) and SASEGT (CDR2) are obtained from the germline V gene. Relative to germline, V is missing 6 bases and J is missing 8 bases, with 8 bases of the junction outside any gene match.

Source: PBMCs from blood, taken roughly 12 days after vaccination. The sequence joins TRBV6-1 to TRBJ1-1, with 8 junctional bases fitting TRBD1. This TCR was recovered from a man aged 50 or older who received an inactivated influenza vaccine. Donor details come from another sample of the same person, matched by shared clones. The nucleotides are TGTGCCAGCAGGCAGACAGGGGTTGGCGAAGCTTTCTTT. Its protein product is CASRQTGVGEAFF.